This is a list of T cell receptor beta chains from one sample in a study of blood T cell repertoires in COVID-19. Sequenced by immunoSEQ multiplex PCR; TCRdb stores in-frame clones only, minus some. Among some 48,000 clones listed, 82% were seen once. Sequenced input: peripheral blood. The receptor source for this set is a human donor with acute or convalescent COVID-19. The donor label of this sample is uncertain. Both conserved end residues are part of each CDR3. D genes are given only for firm matches. Clone size is shown for a subset of rows, as once, few, many or a class of expanded clone.

D: TRBD2; size: NA; J: TRBJ2-1; V: TRBV9; CDR3: CASSVSLAGYNEQFF; DNA: TGTGCCAGCAGCGTCAGCCTAGCGGGCTACAATGAGCAGTTCTTC
D: NA; size: NA; J: TRBJ1-1; V: TRBV4-3; CDR3: CASSQVRAGHLTEAFF; DNA: TGCGCCAGCAGCCAAGTTCGGGCAGGGCACCTCACTGAAGCTTTCTTT
D: TRBD2; size: NA; J: TRBJ2-3; V: TRBV4-2; CDR3: CASSQDTGGLTDTQYF; DNA: TGTGCCAGCAGCCAAGATACGGGGGGGCTCACAGATACGCAGTATTTT
D: NA; size: NA; J: TRBJ1-6; V: TRBV10-3; CDR3: CAISPLSNSPLHF; DNA: TGTGCCATCAGCCCCCTGAGTAATTCACCCCTCCACTTT
D: TRBD1; size: NA; J: TRBJ1-1; V: TRBV7-2; CDR3: CASSSWTGAATEAFF; DNA: TGTGCCAGCAGCTCTTGGACAGGGGCGGCCACTGAAGCTTTCTTT
D: TRBD1; size: NA; J: TRBJ1-2; V: TRBV28; CDR3: CASTQQGVGYGYTF; DNA: TGTGCCAGCACCCAGCAGGGGGTTGGCTATGGCTACACCTTC
D: TRBD1; size: NA; J: TRBJ1-1; V: TRBV2; CDR3: CALIRQGAGTEAFF; DNA: TGTGCCCTCATACGACAGGGAGCTGGCACTGAAGCTTTCTTT
D: NA; size: NA; J: TRBJ2-2; V: TRBV9; CDR3: CASSVGPAGTGELFF; DNA: TGTGCCAGCAGCGTAGGCCCAGCAGGAACCGGGGAGCTGTTTTTT
D: NA; size: NA; J: TRBJ2-7; V: TRBV18; CDR3: CASSPSHRDHEQYF; DNA: TGTGCCAGCTCACCATCTCACAGGGATCATGAGCAGTACTTC
D: NA; size: NA; J: TRBJ1-1; V: TRBV2; CDR3: CASSADSNTEAFF; DNA: TGTGCCAGCAGTGCCGACAGTAACACTGAAGCTTTCTTT
D: NA; size: NA; J: TRBJ1-1; V: TRBV3-1/TRBV3-2; CDR3: CASSQVQSRNTEAFF; DNA: TGTGCCAGCAGCCAAGTACAGTCCCGTAACACTGAAGCTTTCTTT
D: NA; size: NA; J: TRBJ1-1; V: TRBV4-2; CDR3: CASSPVNSGGTEAFF; DNA: TGTGCCAGCAGCCCAGTAAATTCGGGGGGGACTGAAGCTTTCTTT
D: NA; size: NA; J: TRBJ1-1; V: TRBV18; CDR3: CASSPNRADTEAFF; DNA: TGTGCCAGCTCACCAAACAGGGCGGACACTGAAGCTTTCTTT
D: TRBD2; size: once; J: TRBJ2-7; V: TRBV29-1; CDR3: CSVDGVAGGLSDYEQYF; DNA: TGCAGCGTTGACGGAGTAGCGGGAGGGCTTTCGGACTACGAGCAGTACTTC
D: NA; size: NA; J: TRBJ2-7; V: TRBV11-3; CDR3: CASSPGQGRSYEQYF; DNA: TGTGCCAGCAGCCCCGGGCAGGGCCGCTCCTACGAGCAGTACTTC
D: NA; size: NA; J: TRBJ2-1; V: TRBV5-6; CDR3: CASSPLSYNEQFF; DNA: TGTGCCAGCAGCCCGCTATCCTACAATGAGCAGTTCTTC
D: TRBD2; size: NA; J: TRBJ2-2; V: TRBV11-3; CDR3: CASRAESGSGPGELFF; DNA: TGTGCCAGCAGGGCGGAGAGCGGGAGCGGTCCCGGGGAGCTGTTTTTT
D: NA; size: NA; J: TRBJ1-1; V: TRBV2; CDR3: CASTPGRKNEAFF; DNA: TGTGCCAGTACACCGGGAAGAAAGAATGAAGCTTTCTTT
D: TRBD2; size: few; J: TRBJ2-1; V: TRBV7-3; CDR3: CASSLCAGGAGDCNEQFF; DNA: TGTGCCAGCAGTTTATGTGCAGGTGGAGCGGGAGATTGCAATGAGCAGTTCTTC
D: NA; size: NA; J: TRBJ2-7; V: TRBV24-1; CDR3: CATSGSNSYEQYF; DNA: TGTGCCACCAGTGGCAGTAACTCCTACGAGCAGTACTTC
D: TRBD2; size: few; J: TRBJ2-7; V: TRBV11-3; CDR3: CASSSGLALESEQYF; DNA: TGTGCCAGCAGCTCCGGACTAGCACTGGAATCCGAGCAGTACTTC
D: NA; size: NA; J: TRBJ2-2; V: TRBV5-4; CDR3: CASSFGAGLTNTGELFF; DNA: TGTGCCAGCAGCTTTGGTGCGGGACTGACGAACACCGGGGAGCTGTTTTTT
D: TRBD2; size: NA; J: TRBJ2-3; V: TRBV10-3; CDR3: CAISPSASGSTQYF; DNA: TGTGCCATCAGCCCCTCGGCTAGCGGGAGTACGCAGTATTTT
D: TRBD2; size: NA; J: TRBJ2-3; V: TRBV3-1/TRBV3-2; CDR3: CASSHPSRGGRTDTQYF; DNA: TGTGCCAGCAGCCACCCTAGTCGGGGGGGCCGGACAGATACGCAGTATTTT
D: TRBD1; size: NA; J: TRBJ1-5; V: TRBV24-1; CDR3: CATSDRQGNGNQPQHF; DNA: TGTGCCACCAGTGATAGACAGGGTAACGGCAATCAGCCCCAGCATTTT
D: TRBD1; size: NA; J: TRBJ1-1; V: TRBV5-1; CDR3: CASSSDRQNTEAFF; DNA: TGCGCCAGCAGCTCGGACAGGCAAAACACTGAAGCTTTCTTT
D: NA; size: NA; J: TRBJ2-1; V: TRBV7-2; CDR3: CASSLERVLASNEQFF; DNA: TGTGCCAGCAGCTTAGAGCGCGTACTAGCTTCCAATGAGCAGTTCTTC
D: NA; size: NA; J: TRBJ1-2; V: TRBV7-2; CDR3: CASSSGNGVYGYTF; DNA: TGTGCCAGCAGCTCAGGGAATGGGGTCTATGGCTACACCTTC
D: NA; size: NA; J: TRBJ2-7; V: TRBV18; CDR3: CASSPRDGYEQYF; DNA: TGTGCCAGCTCACCCCGGGATGGGTACGAGCAGTACTTC
D: NA; size: NA; J: TRBJ1-2; V: TRBV28; CDR3: CASSPGTFKPYTF; DNA: TGTGCCAGCAGTCCTGGGACATTTAAGCCATACACCTTC
D: TRBD1; size: NA; J: TRBJ1-3; V: TRBV29-1; CDR3: CSVSPGVGTGGNTIYF; DNA: TGCAGCGTCTCCCCGGGGGTCGGGACAGGGGGAAACACCATATATTTT
D: TRBD1; size: NA; J: TRBJ2-7; V: TRBV27; CDR3: CASTGTGREQYF; DNA: TGTGCCAGCACTGGGACAGGGCGCGAGCAGTACTTC
D: NA; size: NA; J: TRBJ1-1; V: TRBV11-3; CDR3: CASSLKGGLGTEAFF; DNA: TGTGCCAGCAGCTTAAAAGGAGGGCTCGGAACTGAAGCTTTCTTT
D: NA; size: NA; J: TRBJ2-7; V: TRBV7-2; CDR3: CASSFANYEQYF; DNA: TGTGCCAGCAGCTTTGCGAACTACGAGCAGTACTTC
D: TRBD2; size: NA; J: TRBJ2-2; V: TRBV7-9; CDR3: CASSSPRLAGGPAGELFF; DNA: TGTGCCAGCAGCTCCCCACGACTAGCGGGAGGGCCGGCTGGGGAGCTGTTTTTT
D: NA; size: NA; J: TRBJ2-7; V: TRBV19; CDR3: CASSMQASSYEQYF; DNA: TGTGCCAGTAGTATGCAGGCAAGCTCCTACGAGCAGTACTTC
D: NA; size: once; J: TRBJ2-7; V: TRBV28; CDR3: CAISSGGSYEQYF; DNA: TGTGCCATCTCCTCCGGGGGTTCTTACGAGCAGTACTTC
D: NA; size: medium-sized; J: TRBJ1-1; V: TRBV12-1; CDR3: CASSFEDRETEAFF; DNA: TGTGCCAGCAGCTTTGAAGACAGGGAGACTGAAGCTTTCTTT
D: NA; size: NA; J: TRBJ2-1; V: TRBV2; CDR3: CASSEEHYNEQFF; DNA: TGTGCCAGCTCGGAGGAACACTACAATGAGCAGTTCTTC
D: NA; size: NA; J: TRBJ2-1; V: TRBV2; CDR3: CASSEGVSGRFF; DNA: TGTGCCAGCAGTGAAGGAGTCTCGGGTAGGTTCTTC
D: TRBD1; size: NA; J: TRBJ1-2; V: TRBV7-3; CDR3: CASSLGQGEGYTF; DNA: TGTGCCAGCAGCTTGGGACAGGGAGAAGGCTACACCTTC
D: TRBD1; size: NA; J: TRBJ1-2; V: TRBV28; CDR3: CASRAPQDRGYGYTF; DNA: TGTGCCAGCAGAGCCCCGCAGGACAGGGGTTACGGCTACACCTTC
D: TRBD1; size: NA; J: TRBJ2-1; V: TRBV7-2; CDR3: CASSSTGGIRNEQFF; DNA: TGTGCCAGCAGCTCGACAGGGGGAATTAGGAATGAGCAGTTCTTC
D: TRBD2; size: NA; J: TRBJ2-3; V: TRBV28; CDR3: CASSLILRVRPLAESTDTQYF; DNA: TGTGCCAGCAGTTTAATTTTAAGAGTTCGACCCCTAGCGGAGAGCACAGATACGCAGTATTTT
D: TRBD1; size: NA; J: TRBJ1-4; V: TRBV4-3; CDR3: CASSQVGTGSAEKLFF; DNA: TGCGCCAGCAGCCAAGTGGGGACAGGGAGTGCTGAAAAACTGTTTTTT
D: TRBD1; size: few; J: TRBJ1-2; V: TRBV12-3/TRBV12-4; CDR3: CASSLNRGAGYTF; DNA: TGTGCCAGCAGTTTAAACAGGGGTGCTGGCTACACCTTC
D: NA; size: few; J: TRBJ1-5; V: TRBV6-2/TRBV6-3; CDR3: CASSFPSKGRHREGQPQHF; DNA: TGTGCCAGCAGTTTTCCGTCGAAAGGAAGACACAGGGAAGGTCAGCCCCAGCATTTT
D: TRBD1; size: NA; J: TRBJ1-6; V: TRBV19; CDR3: CASSEGALYNSPLHF; DNA: TGTGCCAGTAGTGAGGGGGCTCTATATAATTCACCCCTCCACTTT
D: NA; size: NA; J: TRBJ1-2; V: TRBV24-1; CDR3: CATSDQRRGADGYTF; DNA: TGTGCCACCAGTGATCAAAGGCGGGGCGCCGATGGCTACACCTTC